This T cell receptor (beta chain) was observed in a study of cytomegalovirus exposure and HLA in healthy donors. Study as a whole: The 90 to 150 validation repertoires were produced on the same platform as the approximately 670 repertoires of the first cohort. This was reported in a later analysis. Findings of the study overall: While the bulk of TCR sequences proved rare, some public TCRs turned up in many donors. In the approximately 130 validation repertoires, a later analysis found that first-cohort TCR clusters tended to co-occur.

Profiling relied on immunoSEQ multiplex PCR, and the TCRdb table lists in-frame clones only, not all of them. Counted here are around 98,000 clones, about 83% occurring once; the ten biggest clones make up roughly 3.7%. On this clone itself: Its antigen remains unknown.

The donors were members of the validation cohort, which comprised 90 to 150 subjects and was separate from the first cohort of 666 subjects. V dropped 5 bases and J dropped 2; count of bases not matched to a gene: 9. The length of the CDR3 is 16 residues. The germline CDR1 and CDR2 sequences are SGHTA and FQGNSA. The sample comprised PBMCs. The rearrangement links TRBV7-2 to TRBJ2-3; 8 bases are shared with TRBD1. The source is a woman aged 30 to 39 in good health and CMV-seronegative. CDR3 amino acids: CASSGGQGAFTDTQYF. The CDR3 bases are TGTGCCAGCAGCGGAGGACAGGGTGCCTTCACAGATACGCAGTATTTT.